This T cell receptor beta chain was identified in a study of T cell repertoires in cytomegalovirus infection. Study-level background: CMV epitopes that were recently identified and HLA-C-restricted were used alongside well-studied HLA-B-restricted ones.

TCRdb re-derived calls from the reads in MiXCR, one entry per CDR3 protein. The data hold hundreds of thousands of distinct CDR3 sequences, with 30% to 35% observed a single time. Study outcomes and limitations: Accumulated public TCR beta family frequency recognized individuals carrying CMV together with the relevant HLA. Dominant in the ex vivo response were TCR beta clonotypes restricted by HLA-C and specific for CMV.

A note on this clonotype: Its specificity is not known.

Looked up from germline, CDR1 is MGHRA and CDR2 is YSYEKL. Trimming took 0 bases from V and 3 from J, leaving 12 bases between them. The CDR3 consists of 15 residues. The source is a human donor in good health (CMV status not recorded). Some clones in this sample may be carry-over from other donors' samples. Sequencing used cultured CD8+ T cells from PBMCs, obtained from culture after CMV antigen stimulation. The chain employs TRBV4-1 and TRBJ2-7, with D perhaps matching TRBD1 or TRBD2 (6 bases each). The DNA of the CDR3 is TGCGCCAGCAGCCAAGAGGAGGGGGGCGGCTACGAGCAGTACTTC. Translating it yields CASSQEEGGGYEQYF.